These T cell receptor beta chains were read from a single sample in a study of OX40 agonist ivuxolimab in advanced cancers. Clones were sequenced by immunoSEQ multiplex PCR, and TCRdb holds only the in-frame ones, with some missing. The table includes 70,000 to 95,000 clones, 94% detected once. The source material was CD4+ or CD8+ T cells sorted from blood, sampled in a trial of the OX40 agonist ivuxolimab. These receptors all stem from an adult with an advanced solid tumor such as melanoma, head and neck, liver or kidney cancer. The CDR3 runs from the conserved cysteine through the conserved F or W. D genes are given only for firm matches. Some rows mark clone size as missing; the rest say once, few, many or name a class of expanded clone.

cdr3_length	clone_size	d_call	v_call	j_call	cdr3_aa	cdr3_nt
14	-	TRBD1	TRBV7-6	TRBJ2-7	CASSLANRGGEQYF	TGTGCCAGCAGCTTAGCGAACAGGGGTGGGGAGCAGTACTTC
15	-	-	TRBV4-3	TRBJ2-7	CASSLLGEGAYEQYF	TGCGCCAGCAGCCTCCTAGGGGAGGGGGCCTACGAGCAGTACTTC
17	-	-	TRBV4-1	TRBJ1-2	CASSQDRDLGGLYGYTF	TGCGCCAGCAGCCAAGATCGAGATCTTGGGGGTCTCTATGGCTACACCTTC
16	once	TRBD2	TRBV5-8	TRBJ2-5	CASSLEAGGPQETQYF	TGTGCCAGCAGCCTCGAAGCGGGGGGGCCCCAAGAGACCCAGTACTTC
13	-	-	TRBV6-5	TRBJ2-3	CASSYPGGDTQYF	TGTGCCAGCAGTTACCCCGGGGGAGATACGCAGTATTTT
14	-	TRBD1	TRBV5-6	TRBJ1-5	CASSLGTGDQPQHF	TGTGCCAGCAGCTTGGGGACAGGGGATCAGCCCCAGCATTTT
16	-	-	TRBV6-5	TRBJ1-1	CASSYSAGAVNTEAFF	TGTGCCAGCAGTTACTCGGCAGGGGCGGTAAACACTGAAGCTTTCTTT
20	-	TRBD2	TRBV7-6	TRBJ2-3	CASSFIGSGGRFSSTDTQYF	TGTGCCAGCAGCTTCATTGGTAGCGGGGGTCGATTCTCTAGCACAGATACGCAGTATTTT
15	-	-	TRBV4-3	TRBJ2-2	CASSQDLGNTGELFF	TGCGCCAGCAGCCAAGATTTGGGGAACACCGGGGAGCTGTTTTTT
15	-	-	TRBV10-2	TRBJ2-7	CASSESNDSSYEQYF	TGCGCCAGCAGTGAGTCGAATGACAGCTCCTACGAGCAGTACTTC
14	-	TRBD2	TRBV28	TRBJ2-5	CASSPRLAGETQYF	TGTGCCAGCAGTCCCCGACTAGCCGGGGAGACCCAGTACTTC
15	-	-	TRBV6-5	TRBJ2-6	CASSYMDSGANVLTF	TGTGCCAGCAGTTACATGGACTCTGGGGCCAACGTCCTGACTTTC
15	-	-	TRBV7-9	TRBJ2-2	CASSLVGLDTGELFF	TGTGCCAGCAGCTTAGTGGGGCTTGACACCGGGGAGCTGTTTTTT
12	-	-	TRBV27	TRBJ1-5	CASSLSGGPQHF	TGTGCCAGCAGTTTGAGTGGTGGGCCCCAGCATTTT
15	-	-	TRBV14	TRBJ2-7	CASWRSSWEVYEQYF	TGTGCCAGTTGGAGGTCTAGTTGGGAGGTCTACGAGCAGTACTTC
14	once	-	TRBV15	TRBJ2-5	CATRPSQGRETQYF	TGTGCCACCAGGCCTTCCCAGGGGCGAGAGACCCAGTACTTC
14	-	-	TRBV6-5	TRBJ2-7	CASSYSAGYYEQYF	TGTGCCAGCAGTTACTCGGCAGGGTACTACGAGCAGTACTTC
13	-	-	TRBV29-1	TRBJ1-2	CSVARETNYGYTF	TGCAGCGTTGCCCGGGAGACTAACTATGGCTACACCTTC
12	-	-	TRBV7-8	TRBJ2-3	CASSGAADTQYF	TGTGCCAGCAGCGGGGCAGCCGATACGCAGTATTTT
15	-	TRBD2	TRBV28	TRBJ2-7	CASSLASGFSYEQYF	TGTGCCAGCAGTTTGGCTAGCGGGTTCTCCTACGAGCAGTACTTC
17	-	TRBD1	TRBV4-1	TRBJ1-2	CASSPPPRGQGIYGYTF	TGCGCCAGCAGCCCACCCCCCCGGGGACAGGGCATCTATGGCTACACCTTC
17	-	-	TRBV27	TRBJ1-3	CASSFTGPVNPGNTIYF	TGTGCCAGCAGCTTTACCGGGCCTGTAAACCCTGGAAACACCATATATTTT
16	-	-	TRBV9	TRBJ1-5	CASSVAKGRQNQPQHF	TGTGCCAGCAGCGTAGCCAAGGGGCGGCAAAATCAGCCCCAGCATTTT
17	-	-	TRBV2	TRBJ2-1	CASSDPTRGIGKNEQFF	TGTGCCAGCAGTGATCCCACTCGGGGGATCGGTAAAAATGAGCAGTTCTTC
13	-	-	TRBV6-1	TRBJ1-2	CASSESVNYGYTF	TGTGCCAGCAGTGAATCGGTAAACTATGGCTACACCTTC
13	-	TRBD2	TRBV28	TRBJ2-1	CVTLAGGVNEQFF	TGTGTTACGTTAGCGGGAGGGGTGAATGAGCAGTTCTTC
13	-	TRBD1	TRBV7-6	TRBJ2-4	CASSPGTYRGQYF	TGTGCCAGCAGCCCCGGGACCTACAGGGGGCAGTACTTC
15	-	-	TRBV4-1	TRBJ2-7	CASSHGSGNSYEQYF	TGCGCCAGCAGCCACGGAAGCGGAAACTCCTACGAGCAGTACTTC